This T cell receptor beta chain was observed in a study of CD8+CD57+ T cells in acquired aplastic anemia. Across the study: On average, sorted CD4+ and CD8+ cells gave around 3 ug of DNA. Study results and limitations: Comparison of patients with controls identified around 31 shared CD8+ CDR3 sequences.

Patients sequenced had flow cytometry evidence of CD8+CD57+ cell expansion. Patients were untreated when blood was sampled. For this clonotype: What it binds is not known.

Investigators profiled TCR beta VDJ and CDR3 from genomic DNA template. TCRdb called the reads again in MiXCR, with one record for every CDR3 protein. This sample has more than 250,000 distinct CDR3 sequences, with 82% found just once. Sequenced: sorted CD4+, CD8+, or CD8+CD57+ T cells (not recorded which) from PBMCs. The receptor's source is a human donor with aplastic anemia.

As DNA, the CDR3 is TGTGCCAGCAGCTTGGCGAGTGGCGGGCTCGTAAATGGCTACACCTTC. It codes for CASSLASGGLVNGYTF. The chain combines TRBV7-9 with TRBJ1-2; unclear D gene. This CDR3 is 16 amino acids long. V lost 3 bases and J 6 bases, leaving 20 bases between the germline ends. Germline CDR1 reads SEHNR; CDR2 reads FQNEAQ (reference sequence).